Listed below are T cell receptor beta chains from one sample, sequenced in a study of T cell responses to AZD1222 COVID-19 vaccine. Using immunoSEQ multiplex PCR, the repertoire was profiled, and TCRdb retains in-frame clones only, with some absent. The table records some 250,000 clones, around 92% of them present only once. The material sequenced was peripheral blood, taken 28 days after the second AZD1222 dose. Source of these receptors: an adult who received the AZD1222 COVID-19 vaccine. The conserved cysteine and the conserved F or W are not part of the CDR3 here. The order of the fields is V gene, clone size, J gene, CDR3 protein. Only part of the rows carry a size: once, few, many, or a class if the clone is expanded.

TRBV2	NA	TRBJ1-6	ASSPGTGNSPLH
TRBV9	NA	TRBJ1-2	ASSPHREFSYGYT
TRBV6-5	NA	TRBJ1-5	ASSYAERGMQPQH
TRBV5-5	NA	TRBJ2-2	ASSPEWAPVAGELF
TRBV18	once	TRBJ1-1	ASSPTTQGRSEAF
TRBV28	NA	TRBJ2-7	AMISAVPDYEQY
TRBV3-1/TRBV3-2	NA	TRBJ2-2	ASRQQGWNTGELF
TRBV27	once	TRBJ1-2	ASSLDPVRDRGSGYT
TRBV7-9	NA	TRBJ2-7	ASSLGRGQYEQY
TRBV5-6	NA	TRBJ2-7	ASTLGTAPEQY
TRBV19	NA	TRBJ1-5	ASSPRGKLNQPQH
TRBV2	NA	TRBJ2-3	ASRPGATDTQY
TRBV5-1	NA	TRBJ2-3	ASSLEARGAGDTQY
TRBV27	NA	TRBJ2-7	ASSWTGTSAYEQY
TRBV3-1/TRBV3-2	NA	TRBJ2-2	ASSPGTGDIGELF
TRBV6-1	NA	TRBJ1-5	ASSEGSQPQH
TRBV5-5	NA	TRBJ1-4	ASSLQPRQDEKLF
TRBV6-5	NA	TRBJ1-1	ASSYARYAEAF
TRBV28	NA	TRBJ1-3	ASSPPRNTIY
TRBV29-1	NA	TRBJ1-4	SVRRNEKLF
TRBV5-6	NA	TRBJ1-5	ASSPTGHQPQH
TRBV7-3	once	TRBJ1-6	ASSLFRYNSPLH
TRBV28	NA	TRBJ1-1	ASSLRGANTEAF
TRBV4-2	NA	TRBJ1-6	ASSQGGSSYNSPLH
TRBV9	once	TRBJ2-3	ASSDGTSGSTDTQY
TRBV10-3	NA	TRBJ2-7	AISEKGQGPHEQY
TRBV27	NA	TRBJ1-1	ASSLGAGGRTEAF
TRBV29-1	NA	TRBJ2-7	SVERDSYEQY
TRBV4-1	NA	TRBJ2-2	ASSQIAGLTEELF
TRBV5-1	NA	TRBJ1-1	ASSLAGSHTEAF
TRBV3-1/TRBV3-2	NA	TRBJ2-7	ASSQAQYYEQY
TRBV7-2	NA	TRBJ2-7	ATGQGTSGSYEQY
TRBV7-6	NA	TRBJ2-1	ASSFVPGEGDEQF
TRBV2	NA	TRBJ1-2	ASRPDVGGYT
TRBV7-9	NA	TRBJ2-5	ASSLNLQGETQY
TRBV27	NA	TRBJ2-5	ASSSLGRETQY
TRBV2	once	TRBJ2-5	ASATSGTLTTQY
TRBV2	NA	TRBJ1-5	ASQLGGHQPQH
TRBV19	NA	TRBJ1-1	ASSNLQGGGTEAF
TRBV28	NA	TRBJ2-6	ASSFHSGANVLT
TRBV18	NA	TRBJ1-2	ASSPPGVGGYT
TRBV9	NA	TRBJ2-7	ASSVAPAEQGYEQY
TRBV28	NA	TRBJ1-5	ASSLWGTSNQPQH